This record looks at one TCR beta chain sequence and its context. The data were obtained in a study of T cells expressing NK-cell markers. Making the TCR beta cDNA relied on 5'RACE template switching with UMIs. TCRdb re-called the 5' RACE reads, yielding one record per CDR3 amino acid sequence without DNA. The sample data list some 110,000 distinct CDR3 sequences. Sequencing was carried out using blood T cells: a sorted CD56 or NKG2C T cell subset, CD4+ or CD8+ T cells, or bulk PBMC T cells (not recorded which). The source is a woman aged 18 to 75 in good health.

The CDR3 reads CASSHTRDGTDTQYF. The chain links TRBV5-6 to TRBJ2-3; the D call of TRBD1 rests on TCRdb alone, since no DNA is present to check it. The CDR3 sequence is 15 residues long. In germline, CDR1 is SGHDT, CDR2 YYEEEE.